This paragraph reports one T cell receptor (beta chain). In the source study's methods: Reference gene primer amplification in the assay estimated nucleated cell counts. The protocol was immunoSEQ multiplex PCR, while the TCRdb copy is restricted to in-frame clones and leaves out a portion. That table gives V, J and clone size, and the DNA gave D and trimming. The table has around 100,000 clones, less than 95% seen once. The data were taken from a study of blood T cell repertoires in COVID-19. On the study more broadly: PBMCs, B-cell-depleted T cells, or T cells were the source of the cDNA or gDNA that made up the material.

The CDR3 sequence is 16 residues long. CDR1 and CDR2 from the germline V gene are SGHNT and YENEEA. V lost 5 bases and J lost 0; bases outside the gene matches: 4. The source of this sequence is a man between 45 and 60 years old with acute or convalescent COVID-19. This chain connects TRBV11-3 to TRBJ2-2, with 9 bases fitting TRBD1. Sequenced: peripheral blood. CDR3 region: CASSPQGASNTGELFF. The DNA of the CDR3 is TGTGCCAGCAGCCCACAGGGGGCTTCGAACACCGGGGAGCTGTTTTTT.